This T cell receptor beta chain stems from a study of T cells in Graves' hyperthyroidism and ophthalmopathy. TCR beta CDR3 regions were amplified from RNA transcripts. First-round RT-PCR of the TCR CDR3 relied on the HTBI primer set. TCRdb reanalysed the multiplex PCR reads using MiXCR and keeps one entry per CDR3 protein. In the table there are more than 300,000 distinct CDR3 sequences, 13% of which are singletons. This clonotype turned up a few times. The study defined stable Graves' hyperthyroidism as no ophthalmopathy progression within 18 months. Extraction of PBMCs used about 9.2 ml of fresh peripheral blood. Trimming took 3 bases from V and 7 from J; bases not matched to a gene: 16. CDR3 length: 17 amino acids. Per the germline V gene, CDR1 is LNHDA and CDR2 is SQIVND (reference sequence).

The J gene is TRBJ2-7, the V gene TRBV19; 9 nucleotides agree with TRBD1. Sequencing used blood. The receptor comes from a woman in her late teens or twenties with Graves' hyperthyroidism. CDR3 loop: CASSIPTGGKPAGEQYF. The CDR3 DNA sequence: TGTGCCAGTAGTATCCCGACAGGGGGTAAACCGGCGGGAGAGCAGTACTTC.